This passage covers 25 T cell receptor beta chains from one sample sequenced in a study of blood T cell repertoires in COVID-19. Sequenced by immunoSEQ multiplex PCR; TCRdb stores in-frame clones only, minus some. This sample has over 150,000 clones; more than 75% occur once, and the top ten carry roughly 7%. The specimen was PBMCs or T cells enriched from blood (not recorded which). These receptors were taken from a woman aged 45-59 years who had recovered from COVID-19.

The chain couples TRBV6-1 to TRBJ2-7; tentatively, D is TRBD2 (6 bases). The CDR3 length is 17 residues. Germline lookup yields CDR1 MNHNS and CDR2 SASEGT. The V and J ends lost 0 bases and 5 bases respectively, with 20 bases between them. DNA of the CDR3: TGTGCCAGCAGTGAAGCAGCCAATAGCGGACCAAAAAACGAGCAGTACTTC. It codes for CASSEAANSGPKNEQYF.

The chain has TRBV11-2 and TRBJ2-1, with D perhaps matching TRBD2 (5 bases). The CDR3 runs to 12 residues. In germline, CDR1 is SGHAT, CDR2 FQNNGV. Trimming removed 7 bases at V and 9 bases at J, with 13 bases between. DNA for the CDR3: TGTGCCAGCACCCCTCCGGCGGGTGAGCAGTTCTTC. As protein: CASTPPAGEQFF.

This clone was seen a handful of times. V usage is TRBV29-1 and J usage is TRBJ2-1; 7 bases map to TRBD2. This CDR3 is built from 15 residues. V dropped 6 bases and J dropped 0; count of bases not matched to a gene: 8. Germline V lookup: CDR1 SQVTM, CDR2 ANQGSEA. The CDR3 coding sequence is TGCAGCGTGATGGGGGAGGGCGACTCCTACAATGAGCAGTTCTTC. Translation gives CSVMGEGDSYNEQFF.

The chain recombines TRBV28 with TRBJ2-2; TRBD2 aligns across 7 bases. V gave up 4 bases and J gave up 8 bases; unmatched junction bases: 7. The CDR3 runs 14 residues. Per the germline V gene, CDR1 is MDHEN and CDR2 is SYDVKM. The CDR3: CASSSFPGGGELFF. In nucleotides, the CDR3 is TGTGCCAGCAGTTCTTTCCCGGGGGGTGGGGAGCTGTTTTTT.

The V gene is TRBV2, the J gene TRBJ2-4, with D unclear. Germline V gives CDR1 SNHLY, CDR2 FYNNEI. CDR3 length: 16 amino acids. Trimming removed 2 bases from V and 1 base from J, with 12 bases in between. This CDR3 reads CASSESQVVAKNIQYF. CDR3 bases: TGTGCCAGCAGTGAATCCCAGGTAGTTGCCAAAAACATTCAGTACTTC. The full variable domain, completed using reference TRBV2 and TRBJ2-4, is EPEVTQTPSHQVTQMGQEVILRCVPISNHLYFYWYRQILGQKVEFLVSFYNNEISEKSEIFDDQFSVERPDGSNFTLKIRSTKLEDSAMYFCASSESQVVAKNIQYFGAGTRLSVL.

The chain carries TRBV7-9 and TRBJ2-2; 7 bases agree with TRBD2. V shed 4 bases, J shed 4 bases, and the junction held 6 bases outside the gene matches. The V gene's germline CDR1 is SEHNR and CDR2 FQNEAQ (reference sequence). This CDR3 contains 15 residues. The CDR3, as DNA: TGTGCCAGCAGCTCAAGAGCGGGAACCACCGGGGAGCTGTTTTTT. Amino acids: CASSSRAGTTGELFF.

The chain employs TRBV7-9 and TRBJ2-3; 7 nucleotides agree with TRBD2. CDR1 and CDR2 (germline): SEHNR, FQNEAQ (reference sequence). V lost 4 bases to trimming and J lost 3 bases; unmatched junction nucleotides: 7. This CDR3 contains 15 residues. The CDR3 spells CASSSTGAGTDTQYF. Here the CDR3 DNA reads TGTGCCAGCAGCTCAACGGGAGCGGGGACAGATACGCAGTATTTT. The whole variable domain, filled in from reference TRBV7-9 and TRBJ2-3, reads DTGVSQNPRHKITKRGQNVTFRCDPISEHNRLYWYRQTLGQGPEFLTYFQNEAQLEKSRLLSDRFSAERPKGSFSTLEIQRTEQGDSAMYLCASSSTGAGTDTQYFGPGTRLTVL.

The chain combines TRBV25-1 with TRBJ1-2; D perhaps matches TRBD1 (6 bases). The ends were cut back, 3 bases at V and 5 bases at J, with 13 bases in the middle. This CDR3 has 14 residues. The germline CDR1 and CDR2 sequences are MGHDK and SYGVNS. DNA of the CDR3: TGTGCCAGCAGTGACCTCACAGGGACGTATGGCTACACCTTC. As protein: CASSDLTGTYGYTF.

The chain recombines TRBV2 with TRBJ2-2, with D unclear. Germline V gives CDR1 SNHLY, CDR2 FYNNEI. V lost 5 bases and J 5 bases, leaving 9 bases between the germline ends. This CDR3 is 13 amino acids long. Here the CDR3 reads CASSLTVTGELFF. CDR3 nucleotides: TGTGCCAGCAGTCTAACAGTTACCGGGGAGCTGTTTTTT.

This sequence joins TRBV28 and TRBJ2-3, with a weak D call TRBD1 (5 bases). V gave up 10 bases and J gave up 4 bases, with 15 bases separating them. Germline loops: CDR1 MDHEN, CDR2 SYDVKM. The CDR3 is made up of 13 amino acids. This CDR3 is CATRTIQADTQYF. In nucleotides, the CDR3 is TGTGCCACCAGGACAATACAGGCAGATACGCAGTATTTT. The variable domain in full, completed from reference TRBV28 and TRBJ2-3, reads DVKVTQSSRYLVKRTGEKVFLECVQDMDHENMFWYRQDPGLGLRLIYFSYDVKMKEKGDIPEGYSVSREKKERFSLILESASTNQTSMYLCATRTIQADTQYFGPGTRLTVL.

This rearrangement joins TRBV9 to TRBJ1-6; D unclear. V was pared by 4 bases and J by 5 bases, with 19 bases between. This CDR3 is built from 17 residues. Germline CDR1 SGDLS, CDR2 YYNGEE. The CDR3, as DNA: TGTGCCAGCAGCCTTTGGGAGATGGCAACTAATAATTCACCCCTCCACTTT. Its protein product is CASSLWEMATNNSPLHF. Filled out from reference TRBV9 and TRBJ1-6, the complete variable domain reads DSGVTQTPKHLITATGQRVTLRCSPRSGDLSVYWYQQSLDQGLQFLIQYYNGEERAKGNILERFSAQQFPDLHSELNLSSLELGDSALYFCASSLWEMATNNSPLHFGNGTRLTVT.

The CDR3 nucleotides are TGTGCCAGCAGATCCCCATTGAACACTGAAGCTTTCTTT. It encodes CASRSPLNTEAFF. The chain links TRBV6-5 to TRBJ1-1; no reliable D call. The germline V gene has CDR1 MNHEY and CDR2 SVGAGI. V was cut by 6 bases and J by 0 bases, with 8 bases left in between. The CDR3 contains 13 residues.

The rearrangement joins TRBV24-1 to TRBJ2-4; 12 positions agree with TRBD2. V shed 3 bases and J 0 bases; nucleotides not matched to a gene: 2. CDR1 is KGHDR, CDR2 SFDVKD, per germline. The CDR3 covers 17 residues. The CDR3 loop is CATSDGGLAGAKNIQYF. The CDR3 nucleotides are TGTGCCACCAGTGATGGGGGACTAGCGGGAGCCAAAAACATTCAGTACTTC.

This chain uses TRBV2 with TRBJ2-1, with 14 bases aligning to TRBD2. The J segment lost 4 bases and the V segment lost 8 bases, leaving 4 bases of the junction unmatched. Germline V lookup: CDR1 SNHLY, CDR2 FYNNEI. CDR3 length: 15 amino acids. CDR3 nucleotide sequence: TGTGCCAGCCGGACTAGCGGGAGGACATACAATGAGCAGTTCTTC. Translating it yields CASRTSGRTYNEQFF.

The V and J genes are TRBV6-5 and TRBJ2-2, with TRBD2 matching 7 bases. The V gene end was trimmed by 7 bases and the J gene end by 1 base; junction bases not matched to a gene: 6. This CDR3 spans 15 amino acids. Germline loops: CDR1 MNHEY, CDR2 SVGAGI. The DNA of the CDR3 is TGTGCCAGCATCACCGGGAGGAAGAACACCGGGGAGCTGTTTTTT. The encoded protein is CASITGRKNTGELFF.

The V call is TRBV6-1, the J call TRBJ1-2; no definite D call. Per the germline V gene, CDR1 is MNHNS and CDR2 is SASEGT. V lost 3 bases to trimming and J lost 8 bases, with 19 bases between them. CDR3 length equals 15 residues. The CDR3 sequence: CASSDGRGSLLGYTF. In DNA form, the CDR3 reads TGTGCCAGCAGTGACGGGCGCGGGTCCCTCTTGGGCTACACCTTC.

The V call is TRBV4-1, the J call TRBJ2-5; tentative D call: TRBD1 (6 bases). The CDR3 consists of 13 residues. Germline V lookup: CDR1 MGHRA, CDR2 YSYEKL. The V end lost 4 bases, the J end lost 3 bases, and 9 bases lay between the germline ends. This CDR3 is CASSRNREETQYF. CDR3 nucleotides: TGCGCCAGCAGCCGAAACAGGGAAGAGACCCAGTACTTC.

The rearrangement uses TRBV10-3 and TRBJ1-1, with D perhaps matching TRBD1 (6 bases). The CDR3 spans 17 residues. Germline V CDR1 and CDR2: ENHRY, SYGVKD. Trimming took off 5 bases at V and 1 base at J, with 20 bases between the two ends. CDR3 in amino acids: CAISPGGGAGRNTEAFF. Written as DNA, the CDR3 is TGTGCCATCAGTCCCGGTGGGGGGGCGGGCAGGAACACTGAAGCTTTCTTT.

DNA for the CDR3: TGTGCCAGCAGTTTAAAGCGGTACGAGCAGTACTTC. Its protein product is CASSLKRYEQYF. The J gene is TRBJ2-7, the V gene TRBV12-3 or TRBV12-4; D perhaps matches TRBD2 (5 bases). V lost 2 bases and J 4 bases, leaving 6 bases between the germline ends. The CDR3 contains 12 residues.

The V gene is TRBV18, the J gene TRBJ1-2; 7 bases are shared with TRBD1. This CDR3 is 16 amino acids long. The germline gives CDR1 KGHSH, CDR2 LQKENI. J gave up 7 bases and V 0 bases, and 11 bases lay outside the gene matches. Here the CDR3 DNA reads TGTGCCAGCTCACCACCGGAAGGGCCAGGGGGACGTGGCTACACCTTC. It translates to CASSPPEGPGGRGYTF.

CDR3 region: CASSLAGGLTGELFF. The CDR3 region has the DNA TGTGCCAGTAGCCTAGCGGGAGGGCTGACCGGGGAGCTGTTTTTT. The chain has TRBV19 and TRBJ2-2; 12 nucleotides line up with TRBD2. V trimming: 6 bases; J trimming: 5 bases; junction bases outside the gene matches: 4. The CDR3 length is 15 residues. The germline CDR1 and CDR2 sequences are LNHDA and SQIVND (reference sequence).

The V and J genes are TRBV24-1 and TRBJ2-5; D call uncertain. Germline-derived CDR1 and CDR2 are KGHDR and SFDVKD. The germline V and J ends were trimmed by 5 bases and 2 bases, with 8 bases remaining between them. The CDR3 contains 13 residues. CDR3 region: CATSAGYQETQYF. The DNA for the CDR3 is TGTGCCACCAGTGCCGGTTATCAAGAGACCCAGTACTTC.

This chain links TRBV25-1 with TRBJ1-2; 8 bases line up with TRBD1. The trim removed 5 bases at V and 6 bases at J, leaving 11 bases unmatched. This CDR3 has 15 residues. Germline values: CDR1 MGHDK, CDR2 SYGVNS. CDR3 loop: CASSHPSGQGDGYTF. The CDR3 nucleotides read TGTGCCAGCAGTCACCCCAGTGGACAGGGCGATGGCTACACCTTC.

The rearrangement joins TRBV27 to TRBJ2-7; 7 bases fit TRBD1. In germline, CDR1 is MNHEY, CDR2 SMNVEV (reference sequence). The CDR3 is made up of 16 amino acids. The V segment lost 5 bases and the J segment 4 bases; nucleotides outside the gene matches: 14. The CDR3 protein is CASSISSGTDLYEQYF. The CDR3 bases are TGTGCCAGCAGTATAAGTTCCGGGACAGACTTATACGAGCAGTACTTC.

This chain connects TRBV9 to TRBJ1-4, with 8 bases aligning to TRBD1. V shed 0 bases and J 6 bases; nucleotides not matched to a gene: 10. The CDR3 is 17 residues long. The germline V gene has CDR1 SGDLS and CDR2 YYNGEE. CDR3 amino acids: CASSVEPIGQGHEKLFF. DNA of the CDR3: TGTGCCAGCAGCGTAGAGCCAATTGGACAGGGCCATGAAAAACTGTTTTTT.